These T cell receptor beta chains were read from a single sample in a study of T cell changes during pregnancy in multiple sclerosis. Profiling relied on immunoSEQ multiplex PCR, and the TCRdb table lists in-frame clones only, not all of them. The repertoire has 70,000 to 100,000 clones, 92% of them found once; the top ten carry about 1.5%. Sequences were derived from peripheral blood, sampled in the first trimester of pregnancy. All receptors come from a female donor with multiple sclerosis, enrolled in a pregnancy study. Each CDR3 is given with its conserved first and last residue. The D gene is left open where the match is weak. The listing skips clone size in some rows; elsewhere it reads once, few, many or a size class.

j_call | d_call | clone_size | v_call | cdr3_nt | cdr3_aa
TRBJ2-1 | TRBD2 | . | TRBV6-4 | TGTGCCACCTCCCGGGAGGGAAATGAGCAGTTCTTC | CATSREGNEQFF
TRBJ2-7 | . | . | TRBV27 | TGTGCCAGCAGTCCCACAGAAATCCGCGAGCAGTACTTC | CASSPTEIREQYF
TRBJ2-7 | . | . | TRBV5-1 | TGCGCCAGCAGCTTTTCAACTCAATATACCTACGAGCAGTACTTC | CASSFSTQYTYEQYF
TRBJ1-4 | TRBD1 | few | TRBV6-5 | TGTGCCAGCAGTTACTCGACAGGGGAGAACGAAAAACTGTTTTTT | CASSYSTGENEKLFF
TRBJ2-7 | . | . | TRBV6-1 | TGTGCCAGCAGTGAAGGTAGGGGGGGCTACGAGCAGTACTTC | CASSEGRGGYEQYF
TRBJ1-1 | . | . | TRBV11-2 | TGTGCCAGCAGCTTAGGCGGGGCAGGAATCATGAACACTGAAGCTTTCTTT | CASSLGGAGIMNTEAFF
TRBJ1-1 | . | . | TRBV12-5 | TGTGCTAGTGGTTTGGTACACTCAGGGGATAACACTGAAGCTTTCTTT | CASGLVHSGDNTEAFF
TRBJ1-2 | . | . | TRBV2 | TGTGCCAGCAGTGGGGTCAGGAAGGTTGACTATGGCTACACCTTC | CASSGVRKVDYGYTF
TRBJ2-4 | . | . | TRBV27 | TGTGCCAGCATGGGAGCAGGGGGGAACATTCAGTACTTC | CASMGAGGNIQYF
TRBJ2-2 | TRBD1 | . | TRBV5-1 | TGCGCCAGCAGCTTGGGACAGGGGGCCGGGGAGCTGTTTTTT | CASSLGQGAGELFF